Below are 25 T cell receptor beta chains sequenced from a single sample in a study of CD8 T cells in ankylosing spondylitis. Study-level results: Seven to nine highly homologous variants made up a TCR beta motif, and this motif appeared characteristic of ankylosing spondylitis blood.

These receptors have no identified antigens. MiXCR was run by TCRdb on the 5' RACE reads, yielding one entry per CDR3 protein. The table records 200,000 to 250,000 distinct CDR3 sequences, approximately 7.4% of them present only once. Sequenced material: blood, either unsorted or a sorted T cell fraction (not recorded which). The origin of the receptors is a male donor with ankylosing spondylitis.

A few counts support this clonotype. This chain connects TRBV9 to TRBJ2-5; D gene unclear. V was trimmed by 0 bases and J by 4 bases, leaving 7 bases between them. The germline CDR1 and CDR2 sequences are SGDLS and YYNGEE. This CDR3 is 13 amino acids long. CDR3 nucleotides: TGTGCCAGCAGCGTAGGGGTTAGAGAGACCCAGTACTTC. Amino acids: CASSVGVRETQYF.

This clonotype came up a few times. This chain connects TRBV28 to TRBJ1-5, with D maybe TRBD1 (5 bases). CDR3 length: 13 residues. Germline V gene sequence: CDR1 MDHEN, CDR2 SYDVKM. Trimming stripped 3 bases from V and 7 bases from J, with 10 bases between. The CDR3 region is CASSLFQGQPQHF. CDR3 coding DNA: TGTGCCAGCAGTTTGTTCCAGGGCCAGCCCCAGCATTTT.

This clonotype was observed at least ten times. This sequence joins TRBV2 and TRBJ1-5; 8 nucleotides line up with TRBD1. This CDR3 is 18 amino acids long. J lost 0 bases, V lost 3 bases, and 10 bases had no gene match. Germline V gene data show CDR1 as SNHLY and CDR2 as FYNNEI. The CDR3 loop is CASSEIRTGYYSNQPQHF. In nucleotides, the CDR3 is TGTGCCAGCAGTGAGATCCGGACAGGGTACTATAGCAATCAGCCCCAGCATTTT.

This clonotype was detected many times. The J gene is TRBJ2-1, the V gene TRBV4-3; TRBD1 agrees at 10 bases. V shed 1 base and J 7 bases; nucleotides not matched to a gene: 13. The CDR3 sequence is 18 residues long. The V gene's germline CDR1 is LGHNA and CDR2 YSLEER. The CDR3 coding sequence is TGCGCCAGCAGCCAAGCAGGCTGGGGACAGGGGTCAGGGAATGAGCAGTTCTTC. It encodes CASSQAGWGQGSGNEQFF.

This clonotype has at least ten counts. The chain is built from TRBV3-1 and TRBJ2-3; TRBD1 might be the D (6 bases). CDR3 length: 14 amino acids. Germline loops: CDR1 LGHDT, CDR2 YNNKEL (reference sequence). The V end lost 3 bases, the J end lost 4 bases, and 11 bases lay between the germline ends. This chain's CDR3 is CASSHRGVPDTQYF. For the CDR3, the DNA is TGTGCCAGCAGCCACAGGGGAGTCCCAGATACGCAGTATTTT.

This clonotype was detected many times. The chain joins TRBV4-2 to TRBJ1-1; a weak D match, TRBD1 (5 bases). V gave up 0 bases and J gave up 5 bases, with 7 bases separating them. Germline values: CDR1 LGHNA, CDR2 YNFKEQ. This CDR3 comprises 13 residues. The CDR3: CASSQEGGTEAFF. CDR3 nucleotides: TGTGCCAGCAGCCAAGAGGGGGGGACTGAAGCTTTCTTT.

This clonotype was detected a few times. This rearrangement joins TRBV4-3 to TRBJ2-7, with 11 bases lining up with TRBD2. The CDR3 is 17 residues long. Germline loops: CDR1 LGHNA, CDR2 YSLEER. V lost 0 bases and J lost 4; bases outside the gene matches: 8. The CDR3 loop reads CASSQERMGLAVYEQYF. The CDR3 DNA is TGCGCCAGCAGCCAAGAAAGGATGGGACTAGCGGTGTACGAGCAGTACTTC.

There are many counts of this clonotype. The chain joins TRBV6-2 or TRBV6-3 to TRBJ2-2; D is ambiguous. The germline V gene encodes CDR1 MNHEY and CDR2 SVGEGT. V was clipped by 7 bases and J by 1 base, with 13 bases between them. This CDR3 has 15 amino acids. CDR3 amino acids: CASMGLMGNTGELFF. The DNA of the CDR3 is TGTGCCAGCATGGGCCTAATGGGGAACACCGGGGAGCTGTTTTTT.

This clonotype was picked up many times. The gene calls are TRBV11-1 and TRBJ1-5, with D possibly TRBD1 on 6 matching bases. The CDR3 is 19 amino acids. The germline gives CDR1 SGHAT, CDR2 FQDESV (reference sequence). Trimming cost V 5 bases and J 0 bases, with 23 bases left between them. The DNA of the CDR3 is TGTGCCAGCAGCGGCCCCGGGACACCTACGGATGGTAGCAATCAGCCCCAGCATTTT. This translates into CASSGPGTPTDGSNQPQHF.

This clonotype was seen many times. The chain links TRBV12-3 or TRBV12-4 to TRBJ2-7, with D possibly being TRBD2 (7 bases). The CDR3 totals 14 residues. V lost 2 bases and J 3 bases, leaving 11 bases between the germline ends. Here the CDR3 reads CASSLRGGDYEQYF. Written as DNA, the CDR3 is TGTGCCAGCAGTTTAAGGGGGGGGGACTACGAGCAGTACTTC.

This clonotype has more than one count but fewer than ten. The chain couples TRBV12-3 or TRBV12-4 to TRBJ2-2; D is uncertain. The CDR3 covers 18 residues. Trimming removed 2 bases at V and 4 bases at J, with 20 bases between. The CDR3 here is CASSLWVAAASGTGELFF. As DNA, the CDR3 is TGTGCCAGCAGTTTATGGGTGGCAGCCGCGTCGGGCACCGGGGAGCTGTTTTTT.

The CDR3 loop is CASSDVRTDTTEAFF. The CDR3 region has the DNA TGTGCCAGCAGTGACGTTCGGACAGACACCACTGAAGCTTTCTTT. The V call is TRBV25-1, the J call TRBJ1-1; D is perhaps TRBD1 (6 bases). V was pared by 3 bases and J by 4 bases, with 15 bases between. Germline V lookup: CDR1 MGHDK, CDR2 SYGVNS. CDR3 size: 15 residues.

There are many counts of this clonotype. This chain uses TRBV6-2 or TRBV6-3 with TRBJ2-7; 10 bases map to TRBD1. The CDR3 loop spans 15 amino acids. Unmatched junction bases numbered 8, after V lost 7 bases and J lost 2 bases. The germline V gene encodes CDR1 MNHEY and CDR2 SVGEGT. CDR3 nucleotides: TGTGCCAGCAACTACCCAGGACAGGGGGCCTACGAGCAGTACTTC. Encoded protein: CASNYPGQGAYEQYF.

The chain combines TRBV4-3 with TRBJ2-1, with no clear D. The germline V and J ends were trimmed by 2 bases and 2 bases, with 13 bases remaining between them. The V gene's germline CDR1 is LGHNA and CDR2 YSLEER. The CDR3 extends over 16 amino acids. The CDR3 DNA follows: TGCGCCAGCAGCCAACCTCACAGAAGTACCTACAATGAGCAGTTCTTC. It translates to CASSQPHRSTYNEQFF.

This clonotype was detected ten times or more. The V call is TRBV11-2, the J call TRBJ1-1; a weak D match, TRBD1 (5 bases). Trimming pared 0 bases from V and 5 bases from J, leaving 19 bases between. The CDR3 totals 17 residues. Germline CDR1 and CDR2: SGHAT and FQNNGV. The CDR3 region is CASSLEWGVTEETEAFF. CDR3 DNA: TGTGCCAGCAGCTTAGAATGGGGGGTTACGGAGGAGACTGAAGCTTTCTTT.

This clonotype was seen ten or more times. The J gene is TRBJ1-2, the V gene TRBV2; D unclear. Germline CDR1 is SNHLY and CDR2 is FYNNEI. With 4 bases removed from V and 8 bases from J, the gap between germline ends came to 8 bases. CDR3 length: 11 amino acids. In DNA form, the CDR3 reads TGTGCCAGCAGTGCCCTAGGGGGCTACACCTTC. This gives the protein CASSALGGYTF. The variable domain in full, with the rest retrieved from reference TRBV2 and TRBJ1-2, is EPEVTQTPSHQVTQMGQEVILRCVPISNHLYFYWYRQILGQKVEFLVSFYNNEISEKSEIFDDQFSVERPDGSNFTLKIRSTKLEDSAMYFCASSALGGYTFGSGTRLTVV.

This clonotype was seen many times. The chain joins TRBV6-2 or TRBV6-3 to TRBJ1-5; D possibly corresponds to TRBD1 (6 bases). Germline values: CDR1 MNHEY, CDR2 SVGEGT. CDR3 size: 14 residues. V lost 2 bases and J 4 bases, leaving 9 bases between the germline ends. CDR3 loop: CASSYGQGNQPQHF. CDR3 in DNA: TGTGCCAGCAGTTACGGGCAGGGGAATCAGCCCCAGCATTTT.

This clonotype was detected many times. V gene TRBV28 combines with J gene TRBJ2-7; 9 nucleotides line up with TRBD1. This CDR3 has 14 residues. Unmatched junction bases numbered 7, after V lost 5 bases and J lost 5 bases. The germline V gene has CDR1 MDHEN and CDR2 SYDVKM. In DNA form, the CDR3 reads TGTGCCAGCAGTGACCGGGACAGGGACCACGAGCAGTACTTC. Translation: CASSDRDRDHEQYF.

The genes are TRBV18 and TRBJ1-1; TRBD1 might be the D (6 bases). The CDR3 consists of 16 residues. Germline loops: CDR1 KGHSH, CDR2 LQKENI. Trimming pared 3 bases from V and 1 base from J, leaving 15 bases between. CDR3 sequence: CASSPEEGEKNTEAFF. The CDR3 DNA reads as TGTGCCAGCTCACCTGAAGAGGGGGAGAAGAACACTGAAGCTTTCTTT. The full variable domain, with the rest looked up from reference TRBV18 and TRBJ1-1, is NAGVMQNPRHLVRRRGQEARLRCSPMKGHSHVYWYRQLPEEGLKFMVYLQKENIIDESGMPKERFSAEFPKEGPSILRIQQVVRGDSAAYFCASSPEEGEKNTEAFFGQGTRLTVV.

V gene TRBV11-2 combines with J gene TRBJ2-1; 8 nucleotides agree with TRBD2. J lost 10 bases, V lost 2 bases, and 16 bases had no gene match. The CDR3 consists of 17 residues. Germline values: CDR1 SGHAT, CDR2 FQNNGV. CDR3 protein: CASSLPRMGGRSREQFF. CDR3 nucleotides: TGTGCCAGCAGCTTACCCCGGATGGGCGGGAGGTCGCGAGAGCAGTTCTTC.

V and J are TRBV7-6 and TRBJ2-1, with 7 positions matching TRBD2. V gave up 3 bases and J gave up 7 bases; unmatched junction bases: 15. CDR3 length: 17 residues. Per germline, CDR1 SGHVS and CDR2 FNYEAQ. DNA of the CDR3: TGTGCCAGCAGCTTTTCTCCAAGGGAGGGCCGTGGGAATGAGCAGTTCTTC. Amino acids: CASSFSPREGRGNEQFF.

This clonotype was seen repeatedly, ten times or more. J is TRBJ2-2 and V is TRBV7-6; the D gene is possibly TRBD1 (5 bases). This CDR3 contains 15 residues. In germline, CDR1 is SGHVS, CDR2 FNYEAQ. V was cut by 3 bases and J by 1 base, with 9 bases left in between. This CDR3 is CASSFRVGNTGELFF. For the CDR3, the DNA is TGTGCCAGCAGCTTCAGGGTTGGGAACACCGGGGAGCTGTTTTTT.

As concerns this clonotype: The junction does not match germline at one end; this may be a read error. This chain connects TRBV7-9 to TRBJ1-2, with D maybe TRBD1 (6 bases). CDR3 length: 13 amino acids. The germline V gene has CDR1 SEHNR and CDR2 FQNEAQ (reference sequence). The CDR3, as DNA: TGTGCCAGCAGCTCTAGGTGGGGGCACACCGGTTTCTTC. This sequence encodes CASSSRWGHTGFF. Using reference TRBV7-9 and TRBJ1-2 for the parts outside the CDR3, the full variable domain is DTGVSQNPRHKITKRGQNVTFRCDPISEHNRLYWYRQTLGQGPEFLTYFQNEAQLEKSRLLSDRFSAERPKGSFSTLEIQRTEQGDSAMYLCASSSRWGHTGFFGSGTRLTVV.

This clonotype was seen ten or more times. In DNA form, the CDR3 reads TGTGCCAGCAGCGATGGGACAGGGGGAGAAGCTTTCTTT. Translating it yields CASSDGTGGEAFF. V usage is TRBV7-6 and J usage is TRBJ1-1; 11 positions agree with TRBD1. Germline CDR1 SGHVS, CDR2 FNYEAQ. The CDR3 runs to 13 residues. The V and J ends lost 5 bases and 8 bases, in that order; junction bases with no gene match: 4.

This clonotype appeared many times. The chain employs TRBV11-2 and TRBJ2-7; 7 positions match TRBD2. J gave up 3 bases and V 5 bases, and 7 bases lay outside the gene matches. This CDR3 is built from 14 residues. Germline V CDR1 and CDR2: SGHAT, FQNNGV. CDR3 coding DNA: TGTGCCAGCAGCCTAAGCGGGATGGGCTACGAGCAGTACTTC. It codes for CASSLSGMGYEQYF. The full variable domain, in which reference TRBV11-2 and TRBJ2-7 provide the parts outside the CDR3, is EAGVAQSPRYKIIEKRQSVAFWCNPISGHATLYWYQQILGQGPKLLIQFQNNGVVDDSQLPKDRFSAERLKGVDSTLKIQPAKLEDSAVYLCASSLSGMGYEQYFGPGTRLTVT.